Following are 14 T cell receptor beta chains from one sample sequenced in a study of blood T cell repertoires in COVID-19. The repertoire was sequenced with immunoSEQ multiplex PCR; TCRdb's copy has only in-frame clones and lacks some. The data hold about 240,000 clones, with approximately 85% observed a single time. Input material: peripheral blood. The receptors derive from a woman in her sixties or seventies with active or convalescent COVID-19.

The CDR3 nucleotides are TGTGCCAGCAGCTTCCCACCCTTTGCTAGCGGGGGGGCCGTCTCCGAGCAGTACTTC. Its protein product is CASSFPPFASGGAVSEQYF. This rearrangement joins TRBV7-8 to TRBJ2-7, with TRBD2 matching 12 bases. This CDR3 contains 19 residues. V trimming: 3 bases; J trimming: 6 bases; junction bases outside the gene matches: 18. Germline V gene sequence: CDR1 SGHVS, CDR2 FQNEAQ. The full variable domain, its missing parts supplied by reference TRBV7-8 and TRBJ2-7, is GAGVSQSPRYKVAKRGQDVALRCDPISGHVSLFWYQQALGQGPEFLTYFQNEAQLDKSGLPSDRFFAERPEGSVSTLKIQRTQQEDSAVYLCASSFPPFASGGAVSEQYFGPGTRLTVT.

The DNA of the CDR3 is TGTGCCATCAGTGCCCCGGGACAGAACTACGAGCAGTACTTC. Translated: CAISAPGQNYEQYF. This sequence joins TRBV10-3 and TRBJ2-7; 7 bases align to TRBD1. There are 14 residues in the CDR3. V gave up 4 bases and J gave up 3 bases; unmatched junction bases: 6. Germline-derived CDR1 and CDR2 are ENHRY and SYGVKD.

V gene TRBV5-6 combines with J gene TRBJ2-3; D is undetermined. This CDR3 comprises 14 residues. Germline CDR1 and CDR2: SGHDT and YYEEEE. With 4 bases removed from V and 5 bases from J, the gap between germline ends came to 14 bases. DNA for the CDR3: TGTGCCAGCAGCGCCCGGGTCTCGGGAGATACGCAGTATTTT. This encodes CASSARVSGDTQYF. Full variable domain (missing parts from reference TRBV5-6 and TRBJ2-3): DAGVTQSPTHLIKTRGQQVTLRCSPKSGHDTVSWYQQALGQGPQFIFQYYEEEERQRGNFPDRFSGHQFPNYSSELNVNALLLGDSALYLCASSARVSGDTQYFGPGTRLTVL.

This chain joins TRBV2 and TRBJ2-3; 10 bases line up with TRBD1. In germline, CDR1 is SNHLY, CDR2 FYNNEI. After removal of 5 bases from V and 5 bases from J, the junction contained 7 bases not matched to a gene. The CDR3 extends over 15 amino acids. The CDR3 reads CASSPDRGLIDTQYF. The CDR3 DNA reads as TGTGCCAGCAGTCCCGACAGGGGGCTTATAGATACGCAGTATTTT.

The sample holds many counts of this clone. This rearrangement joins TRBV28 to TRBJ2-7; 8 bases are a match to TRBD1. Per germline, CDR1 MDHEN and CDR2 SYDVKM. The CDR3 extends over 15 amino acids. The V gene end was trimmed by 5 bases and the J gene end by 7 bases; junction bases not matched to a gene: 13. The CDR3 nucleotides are TGTGCCAGCAGTCCCCCCGAGCAGGGGGCAGGAGAGCAGTACTTC. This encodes CASSPPEQGAGEQYF.

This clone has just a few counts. The CDR3 bases are TGTGCCAGCAGAAGAGGACAGGTCGACAATGAAAAACTGTTTTTT. Protein: CASRRGQVDNEKLFF. The genes are TRBV2 and TRBJ1-4; 7 positions match TRBD1. CDR3 length: 15 amino acids. Germline trimming cut 6 bases from V and 5 bases from J; bases unmatched to any gene: 9. Germline V lookup: CDR1 SNHLY, CDR2 FYNNEI.

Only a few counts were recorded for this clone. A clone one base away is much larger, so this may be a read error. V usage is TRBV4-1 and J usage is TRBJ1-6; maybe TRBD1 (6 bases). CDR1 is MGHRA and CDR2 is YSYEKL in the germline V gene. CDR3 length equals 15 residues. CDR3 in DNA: TGCGCCACCAGCCGCCGACAGGCAGATAATTCACCCCTCCACTTT. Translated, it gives CATSRRQADNSPLHF.

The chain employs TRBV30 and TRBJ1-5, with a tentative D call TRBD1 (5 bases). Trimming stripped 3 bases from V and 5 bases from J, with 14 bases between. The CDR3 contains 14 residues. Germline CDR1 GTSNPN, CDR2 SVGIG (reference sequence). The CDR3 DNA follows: TGTGCCTGGAGCGGGGGGAGGGTGTATCAGCCCCAGCATTTT. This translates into CAWSGGRVYQPQHF.

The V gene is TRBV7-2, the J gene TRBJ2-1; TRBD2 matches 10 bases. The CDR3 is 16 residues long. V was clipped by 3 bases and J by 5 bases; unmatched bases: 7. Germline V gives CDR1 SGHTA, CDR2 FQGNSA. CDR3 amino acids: CASSLGSSGGDNEQFF. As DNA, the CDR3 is TGTGCCAGCAGCTTGGGCTCTAGCGGGGGAGACAATGAGCAGTTCTTC.

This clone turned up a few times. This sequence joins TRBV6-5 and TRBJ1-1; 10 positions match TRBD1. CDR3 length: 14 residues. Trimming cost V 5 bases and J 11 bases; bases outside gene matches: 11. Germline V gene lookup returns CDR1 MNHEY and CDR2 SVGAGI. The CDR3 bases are TGTGCCAGCAGTCGTGCTTGGGACAGGGGTATGGCTTTCTTT. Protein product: CASSRAWDRGMAFF.

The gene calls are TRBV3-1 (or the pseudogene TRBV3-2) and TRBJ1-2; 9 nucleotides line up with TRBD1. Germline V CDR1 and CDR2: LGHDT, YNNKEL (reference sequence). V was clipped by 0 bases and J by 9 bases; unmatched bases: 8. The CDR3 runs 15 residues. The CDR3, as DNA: TGTGCCAGCAGCCAAGATGCGGGACAGGGTAGAAGCTACACCTTC. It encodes CASSQDAGQGRSYTF.

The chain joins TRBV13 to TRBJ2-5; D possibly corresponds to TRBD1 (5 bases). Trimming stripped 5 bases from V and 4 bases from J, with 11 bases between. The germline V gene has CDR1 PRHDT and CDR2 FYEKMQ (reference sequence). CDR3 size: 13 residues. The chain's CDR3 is CASSPTGLETQYF. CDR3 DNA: TGTGCCAGCAGCCCAACAGGTTTAGAGACCCAGTACTTC.

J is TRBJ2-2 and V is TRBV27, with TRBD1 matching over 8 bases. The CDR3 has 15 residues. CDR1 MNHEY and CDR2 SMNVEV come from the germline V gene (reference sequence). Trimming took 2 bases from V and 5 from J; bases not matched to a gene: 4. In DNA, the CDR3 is TGTGCCAGCAGTTTAAGGCAGGGGGCAACCGGGGAGCTGTTTTTT. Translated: CASSLRQGATGELFF.

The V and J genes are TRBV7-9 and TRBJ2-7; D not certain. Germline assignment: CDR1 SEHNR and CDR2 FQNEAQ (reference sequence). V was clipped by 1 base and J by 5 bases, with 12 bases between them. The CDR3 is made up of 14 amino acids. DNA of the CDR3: TGTGCCAGCAGCTTAGGTAGCCCCTACGACGAGCAGTACTTC. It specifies CASSLGSPYDEQYF.